This T cell receptor beta chain was found in a study of blood T cell repertoires in COVID-19 (dated by TCRdb to about 2020). About the full investigation: Samples covering the acute and convalescent phases of COVID-19 were provided by collaborators in the United States, Italy and Spain. The prospective study material was composed of cDNA or gDNA derived from T cells, B-cell-depleted T cells, or PBMCs. The dataset comprised deeply sampled blood TCRbeta repertoires from subjects exposed to, actively infected with, or recovered from COVID-19. A freely available public database, intended as a resource for researchers studying the immune response to SARS-CoV-2, is where the repertoires were released. Samples were obtained from the ongoing ImmuneRACE study (first 160 participants) and from over 1,000 subjects provided by 6 global collaborators. A de-identified subject ID, COVID-19 status, age in years and sex were almost always included in the sample metadata. Where HLA class I and class II types were available, the types were taken from metadata supplied by the sample provider, not from assay-based typing.

The immunoSEQ Assay, a bias-controlled multiplex PCR, was used to amplify TCRbeta CDR3 regions from genomic DNA. In the authors' own workflow: Within the assay, amplification of reference gene primers was used to estimate how many nucleated cells each sample contained. To quantify the absolute abundance of each unique TCRbeta CDR3 rearrangement, sequence reads were collapsed and filtered. For each sample, productive Simpson clonality was calculated as the square root of Simpson's diversity index across productive rearrangements. What TCRdb holds here is the immuneACCESS table cut down to in-frame rearrangements. Part of the clones is not present; checked against another copy, under half of the missing clones reflect an unresolved V gene, and the others are unexplained. The V and J calls and clone size are taken from that table; D and trimming were inferred from the DNA. The sample table records 250,000 or so clones; around 90% of these occur just once. The ten largest clones take up around 0.78% of the sample.

This clone showed up just once. The antigen it binds to is not known. No per-base quality is available; no much larger clone lies one base away. V gives up 2 bases and J gives up 0 bases, and the segment between their germline ends measures 10 bases. The CDR3 holds 15 amino acids from the cysteine to the phenylalanine. Only the CDR3 portion is preserved as DNA: 45 bases, with reading frame beginning at the first base. The germline V gene specifies SGDLS as CDR1 and YYNGEE as CDR2. General study outcomes and caveats: How much clinical and demographic metadata was included differed by source and by participant, and the metadata was provided uncurated.

Collaborating institutions collected whole blood in K2EDTA tubes following their own protocols. For TCRbeta analysis, collaborators shipped samples as frozen whole blood, isolated PBMCs, or DNA extracted from either of those sample types. The TCR originated in a woman aged 30 to 39 with acute or convalescent COVID-19. Sequenced input: peripheral blood. This receptor chain uses TRBV9 and TRBJ2-3; the D gene cannot be named for sure. The sequenced DNA is TGTGCCAGCAGCGTGGGCCCCGCTAGCACAGATACGCAGTATTTT. Protein translation: CASSVGPASTDTQYF.